This T cell receptor beta chain was identified during a study of naive and memory T cell subsets. This CDR3 has 14 residues. Germline V gene data show CDR1 as MRHNA and CDR2 as SNTAGT. V gave up 2 bases and J gave up 6 bases, with 10 bases separating them. Reverse transcription of blood and skin TCR RNA was primed at alpha and beta constant regions. The SP2 primer and nested alpha and beta constant region primers amplified ligated cDNA in four rounds. TCRdb reprocessed the 5' RACE reads via MiXCR and lists one record per CDR3 protein. Here the sample spans approximately 27,000 distinct CDR3 sequences, around a quarter being singletons. Whole-blood samples were roughly 2.7 ml of peripheral blood from healthy adult volunteers. The library had UMIs added by 3' ligation of an oligonucleotide to TCR cDNA. Cells were not sorted; total RNA input targeted about 1 to 1000 ng. In its sample, this clonotype was seen many times.

The origin of this receptor is a female donor in good health. The J gene is TRBJ2-2, the V gene TRBV6-4; D is unresolved. This chain's CDR3 is CASSDGSSSGELFF. The CDR3 DNA reads as TGTGCCAGCAGTGACGGCAGTAGCTCCGGGGAGCTGTTTTTT.